The clone carrying this T cell receptor (beta chain) was detected only a few times. What it recognizes is unknown. The data were obtained in a study of human T cells and chemical hapten exposure. Whole-study context: Patch tests containing 0.01% DPC, applied to the upper back, were read at 6 days. Mostly female patients had alopecia areata, totalis or universalis.

The time point denotes: pre-sensitization, week 0. Sample treatment: therapeutic diphenylcyclopropenone sensitization with weekly scalp DPC. The CDR3 is 11 amino acids. MiXCR was run by TCRdb on the RACE reads, yielding one entry per CDR3 protein. Of over 300,000 distinct CDR3 sequences listed, 4% to 6% are singletons. Study-wide results and limits: Significantly more large CDR3 similarity clusters arose among expanded TCRs than among controls.

The chain employs TRBV21-1 and TRBJ1-4. TRBV21-1 is a pseudogene locus. The source material was whole blood, sampled in connection with sensitization to the hapten diphenylcyclopropenone (DPC). This TCR derives from a woman aged 45-60 years with alopecia areata. Some clones in this sample may be carry-over from other donors' samples. The CDR3 bases are TGTGCCAGCAAGGACGGTGAAAAACTGTTTTTT. As protein: CASKDGEKLFF.